The 2 T cell receptor beta chains in this list originate from one sample, sequenced in a study of CD8 T cells in ankylosing spondylitis. MiXCR, run by TCRdb on the 5' RACE reads, gives a single entry per CDR3 protein. The data contain approximately 140,000 distinct CDR3 sequences, approximately 9.9% of them singletons. The specimen sequenced was blood, either unsorted or a sorted T cell fraction (not recorded which). All receptors come from a male donor with ankylosing spondylitis or in good health (not recorded which).

This clonotype was detected a few times. The V and J genes are TRBV5-1 and TRBJ2-5, with D hard to call. From germline, CDR1 is SGHRS and CDR2 YFSETQ. The CDR3 runs 11 residues. Deletions cut 4 bases from V and 5 bases from J, with 6 bases between. CDR3 sequence (DNA): TGCGCCAGCAGCCGGCTGGAGACCCAGTACTTC. Protein product: CASSRLETQYF.

This clonotype was observed at least ten times. The V gene is TRBV27, the J gene TRBJ2-1, with TRBD2 matching 13 bases. V lost 2 bases and J lost 2; bases outside the gene matches: 6. Germline V lookup: CDR1 MNHEY, CDR2 SMNVEV (reference sequence). The CDR3 has 18 residues. The DNA of the CDR3 is TGTGCCAGCAGTTTACGGACTAGCGGGAGCCTAACCTACAATGAGCAGTTCTTC. It specifies CASSLRTSGSLTYNEQFF.